One and the same sample provided the 26 T cell receptor beta chains below, sequenced in a study of T cell responses to AZD1222 COVID-19 vaccine. Generated by immunoSEQ multiplex PCR, the TCRdb table keeps only in-frame clones and is missing some. The sample has nearly 110,000 clones, 90% to 95% seen once; the top ten hold less than 7.5%. Material: peripheral blood, obtained 28 days after the second AZD1222 dose. The source of these receptors is an adult who received the AZD1222 COVID-19 vaccine.

This clone is termed medium-sized. The chain joins TRBV7-9 to TRBJ1-1, with 7 positions matching TRBD1. The CDR3 totals 15 residues. V was clipped by 5 bases and J by 1 base; unmatched bases: 7. Germline lookup yields CDR1 SEHNR and CDR2 FQNEAQ (reference sequence). The CDR3 spells CASSLWTGRNTEAFF. The CDR3 bases are TGTGCCAGCAGCCTCTGGACAGGAAGGAACACTGAAGCTTTCTTT.

The chain has TRBV13 and TRBJ2-1, with 9 bases lining up with TRBD1. V lost 4 bases to trimming and J lost 8 bases; unmatched junction nucleotides: 9. The CDR3 is 15 amino acids. The V gene's germline CDR1 is PRHDT and CDR2 FYEKMQ (reference sequence). The DNA of the CDR3 is TGTGCCAGCAGCTGGGGACAGGGTCCCAGGTATGAGCAGTTCTTC. Amino acids: CASSWGQGPRYEQFF. Full variable domain (remainder filled in from reference TRBV13 and TRBJ2-1): AAGVIQSPRHLIKEKRETATLKCYPIPRHDTVYWYQQGPGQDPQFLISFYEKMQSDKGSIPDRFSAQQFSDYHSELNMSSLELGDSALYFCASSWGQGPRYEQFFGPGTRLTVL.

The V call is TRBV6-5, the J call TRBJ1-1; D is possibly TRBD1 (5 bases). The CDR3 is made up of 15 amino acids. Germline V gives CDR1 MNHEY, CDR2 SVGAGI. The ends were cut back, 2 bases at V and 0 bases at J, with 10 bases in the middle. CDR3 nucleotides: TGTGCCAGCAGTTACCACCAGGGTTTGAACACTGAAGCTTTCTTT. It yields the protein CASSYHQGLNTEAFF.

V and J are TRBV12-3 or TRBV12-4 and TRBJ1-2; the D gene is possibly TRBD1 (5 bases). There are 11 residues in the CDR3. The V end was cut by 3 bases, the J end by 7 bases, with 6 bases between. The CDR3 loop reads CASSFRAGYTF. In DNA form, the CDR3 reads TGTGCCAGCAGTTTCAGGGCTGGCTACACCTTC.

This clone was picked up one time. The J gene is TRBJ2-1, the V gene TRBV19, with 12 bases that match TRBD2. The CDR3 is 17 residues long. V trimming: 6 bases; J trimming: 6 bases; junction bases outside the gene matches: 12. Germline CDR1 and CDR2: LNHDA and SQIVND (reference sequence). CDR3 sequence: CASSDERGTSGFNEQFF. The CDR3 region has the DNA TGTGCCAGTAGCGATGAGAGGGGGACTAGCGGGTTCAATGAGCAGTTCTTC.

For the CDR3, the DNA is TGTGCCAGCAGCCAAGGGACAGTCCAGAATCAGCCCCAGCATTTT. Protein: CASSQGTVQNQPQHF. The chain recombines TRBV4-2 with TRBJ1-5, with D maybe TRBD1 (6 bases). Germline CDR1 LGHNA, CDR2 YNFKEQ. Trimming took 1 base from V and 4 from J, leaving 11 bases between them. The CDR3 consists of 15 residues.

The chain recombines TRBV29-1 with TRBJ1-2; D might be TRBD1 (5 bases). Germline loops: CDR1 SQVTM, CDR2 ANQGSEA. The CDR3 length is 13 residues. The V gene lost 4 bases and the J gene lost 4 bases, with 13 bases spanning the gap. The CDR3 reads CSVGQQLFYGYTF. The CDR3 DNA follows: TGCAGCGTTGGACAGCAGTTATTCTATGGCTACACCTTC.

The rearrangement links TRBV9 to TRBJ2-7; the D gene could be TRBD1 or TRBD2 (5 bases each). Germline V lookup: CDR1 SGDLS, CDR2 YYNGEE. Trimming left V 4 bases short and J 1 base short, with 12 bases between. CDR3 length: 14 amino acids. CDR3 DNA: TGTGCCAGCAGCTCTCCCGGGGCGTCCTACGAGCAGTACTTC. It encodes CASSSPGASYEQYF.

This rearrangement joins TRBV4-2 to TRBJ1-4; unclear D gene. There are 14 residues in the CDR3. V shed 0 bases and J shed 8 bases, with 10 bases lying between them. Per germline, CDR1 LGHNA and CDR2 YNFKEQ. CDR3 nucleotide sequence: TGTGCCAGCAGCCAAGATCGCATCTCCGAAAAACTGTTTTTT. It translates to CASSQDRISEKLFF.

V and J are TRBV5-1 and TRBJ2-6; tentative D call: TRBD2 (5 bases). V lost 2 bases and J 0 bases, leaving 12 bases between the germline ends. CDR3 length: 17 amino acids. Germline V lookup: CDR1 SGHRS, CDR2 YFSETQ. This CDR3 reads CASSLGGTYSGANVLTF. CDR3 coding DNA: TGCGCCAGCAGCTTAGGAGGAACCTACTCTGGGGCCAACGTCCTGACTTTC.

This clone was detected only once. The CDR3 loop reads CASSLYGTISDTQYF. CDR3 in DNA: TGTGCCAGCAGCTTATACGGGACTATATCAGATACGCAGTATTTT. The chain joins TRBV5-8 to TRBJ2-3, with TRBD2 matching over 7 bases. V lost 2 bases to trimming and J lost 4 bases; unmatched junction nucleotides: 7. Germline CDR1 and CDR2: SGHTS and YDEGEE. CDR3 length: 15 amino acids.

This rearrangement joins TRBV10-3 to TRBJ1-6; 10 nucleotides agree with TRBD1. The CDR3 totals 14 residues. Germline CDR1 reads ENHRY; CDR2 reads SYGVKD. V was clipped by 6 bases and J by 9 bases; unmatched bases: 5. CDR3 sequence reads: CAIRGDRGGSPLHF. The CDR3 nucleotides read TGTGCCATCAGAGGGGACAGGGGAGGTTCACCCCTCCACTTT.

This rearrangement joins TRBV11-2 to TRBJ2-4; D is possibly TRBD1 or TRBD2 (6 bases each). Per the germline V gene, CDR1 is SGHAT and CDR2 is FQNNGV. Trimming left V 5 bases short and J 3 bases short, with 14 bases between. This CDR3 contains 15 residues. The CDR3 protein is CASSLQGRGKNIQYF. CDR3 coding DNA: TGTGCCAGCAGCCTCCAGGGGCGGGGCAAAAACATTCAGTACTTC.

The V call is TRBV9, the J call TRBJ2-5, with unresolved D. Per germline, CDR1 SGDLS and CDR2 YYNGEE. The CDR3 has 13 residues. V dropped 0 bases and J dropped 2 bases, with 5 bases sitting between them. For the CDR3, the DNA is TGTGCCAGCAGCGTAGGTCAGCAAGAGACCCAGTACTTC. Translation gives CASSVGQQETQYF.

The chain employs TRBV4-1 and TRBJ1-5; TRBD1 is a possible D gene (6 bases). The CDR3 has 16 residues. V lost 1 base to trimming and J lost 4 bases, with 14 bases between them. Per germline, CDR1 MGHRA and CDR2 YSYEKL. As DNA, the CDR3 is TGCGCCAGCAGCCAAGGGGGCGCGGGGGCAAATCAGCCCCAGCATTTT. Translating it yields CASSQGGAGANQPQHF.

The CDR3 loop reads CASSPRTGTGNTIYF. DNA of the CDR3: TGCGCCAGCAGCCCTCGGACAGGGACTGGAAACACCATATATTTT. The V gene is TRBV5-1, the J gene TRBJ1-3; TRBD1 agrees at 8 bases. V lost 4 bases and J lost 2; bases outside the gene matches: 5. The CDR3 covers 15 residues. Germline loops: CDR1 SGHRS, CDR2 YFSETQ.

This clone was counted a single time. CDR3: CASSRTGVWISTDTQYF. The CDR3 DNA follows: TGTGCCAGCAGTAGGACAGGGGTATGGATTAGCACAGATACGCAGTATTTT. This chain joins TRBV27 and TRBJ2-3; 9 bases are a match to TRBD1. The germline gives CDR1 MNHEY, CDR2 SMNVEV (reference sequence). The CDR3 is 17 residues long. V shed 5 bases and J 0 bases; nucleotides not matched to a gene: 9.

The chain is built from TRBV6-5 and TRBJ2-7; D is perhaps TRBD2 (6 bases). This CDR3 region has 15 residues. Germline CDR1 reads MNHEY; CDR2 reads SVGAGI. V lost 5 bases and J 5 bases, leaving 19 bases between the germline ends. The CDR3 here is CASSKTSSVVDEQYF. The CDR3 DNA reads as TGTGCCAGCAGTAAGACTAGTTCGGTCGTCGACGAGCAGTACTTC.

This clone was detected once. This chain connects TRBV2 to TRBJ1-6; 7 bases line up with TRBD1. CDR1 is SNHLY and CDR2 is FYNNEI in the germline V gene. The CDR3 runs to 13 residues. Trimming cost V 8 bases and J 7 bases; bases outside gene matches: 5. CDR3 sequence: CASFRDRNSPLHF. The DNA for the CDR3 is TGTGCCAGCTTCCGGGACAGAAATTCACCCCTCCACTTT.

The chain is built from TRBV18 and TRBJ1-1, with unresolved D. Germline V CDR1 and CDR2: KGHSH, LQKENI. The CDR3 extends over 14 amino acids. Trimming left V 5 bases short and J 2 bases short, with 12 bases between. The CDR3 loop reads CASSTPEINTEAFF. Here the CDR3 DNA reads TGTGCCAGCTCAACTCCGGAGATAAACACTGAAGCTTTCTTT.

The V gene is TRBV5-4, the J gene TRBJ2-7; D remains unclear. The CDR3 is 14 amino acids. Trimming took 1 base from V and 1 from J, leaving 9 bases between them. Germline CDR1 and CDR2: SGHNT and YYREEE (reference sequence). Written as DNA, the CDR3 is TGTGCCAGCAGCTTGTCGGGTCAATCCTACGAGCAGTACTTC. Translated: CASSLSGQSYEQYF.

The chain uses TRBV9 and TRBJ2-7, with TRBD1 matching 10 bases. Germline V CDR1 and CDR2: SGDLS, YYNGEE. The CDR3 covers 15 residues. The junction had 9 bases not matched to a gene; V was cut back by 6 bases and J by 3 bases. CDR3 in amino acids: CASNSGQGKNYEQYF. CDR3 DNA sequence: TGTGCCAGCAACTCGGGACAGGGGAAGAACTACGAGCAGTACTTC. Variable domain in full (rest from reference TRBV9 and TRBJ2-7): DSGVTQTPKHLITATGQRVTLRCSPRSGDLSVYWYQQSLDQGLQFLIQYYNGEERAKGNILERFSAQQFPDLHSELNLSSLELGDSALYFCASNSGQGKNYEQYFGPGTRLTVT.

The chain combines TRBV5-5 with TRBJ1-5; D not certain. Trimming left V 0 bases short and J 1 base short, with 11 bases between. Germline CDR1 reads SGHKS; CDR2 reads YYEKEE (reference sequence). The CDR3 is 16 amino acids. The CDR3 is CASSLDVLGSNQPQHF. The CDR3 DNA is TGTGCCAGCAGCTTGGATGTGTTGGGGAGCAATCAGCCCCAGCATTTT.

The chain joins TRBV12-3 or TRBV12-4 to TRBJ2-7; D is undetermined. CDR3 size: 11 residues. Trimming took 6 bases from V and 5 from J, leaving 8 bases between them. The CDR3 region is CASSPSDEQYF. In DNA form, the CDR3 reads TGTGCCAGCAGCCCCTCGGACGAGCAGTACTTC.

On this clone: Sequence at one end of the junction differs from germline and may be a read error. The rearrangement joins TRBV30 to TRBJ2-3; 7 bases align to TRBD2. Germline V gene sequence: CDR1 GTSNPN, CDR2 SVGIG (reference sequence). The CDR3 sequence is 11 residues long. This CDR3 is CSGMSADTQYF. CDR3 in DNA: TGCAGCGGGATGAGTGCAGATACGCAGTATTTT.

V and J are TRBV4-3 and TRBJ1-1, with no clear D. CDR1 is LGHNA, CDR2 YSLEER, per germline. The V end was cut by 5 bases, the J end by 5 bases, with 15 bases between. There are 14 residues in the CDR3. DNA for the CDR3: TGCGCCAGCAGCTCAGACACACCAAAAACTGAAGCTTTCTTT. This gives the protein CASSSDTPKTEAFF.